This T cell receptor (beta chain) is drawn from a study of blood T cell repertoires in COVID-19. Study overall: Sites in the United States, Italy and Spain provided acute and convalescent COVID-19 samples. The cDNA or gDNA used as material had been derived from T cells, B-cell-depleted T cells, or PBMCs.

This CDR3 comprises 19 residues. J gave up 3 bases and V 4 bases, and 8 bases lay outside the gene matches. Per germline, CDR1 LNHDA and CDR2 SQIVND (reference sequence). The sample holds one count of this clone. Original processing notes: It was from reference gene primer amplification that nucleated cell counts were estimated. TCRdb's copy holds only in-frame clones and misses some; the assay was immunoSEQ multiplex PCR. V and J calls and clone size are given by that table; D and trimming were obtained from the DNA. The data contain about 69,000 clones, roughly nine tenths of them singletons. The source is a woman between 45 and 65 years old with active COVID-19. The rearrangement links TRBV19 to TRBJ2-6; the match to TRBD2 covers 14 bases. The sample taken for sequencing was peripheral blood. The CDR3 is CASSRRLAGGPGGANVLTF. CDR3 nucleotide sequence: TGTGCCAGTAGTAGGCGACTAGCGGGAGGGCCTGGTGGGGCCAACGTCCTGACTTTC.